This T cell receptor beta chain came from a study of blood T cell repertoires in COVID-19. Overall study: Acute and convalescent COVID-19 samples came from the United States, Italy and Spain. PBMCs, B-cell-depleted T cells, or T cells were the source of the cDNA or gDNA that made up the material.

Authors' processing steps: For nucleated cells, counts were estimated from reference gene primer amplification. TCRdb's copy holds only in-frame clones and misses some; the assay was immunoSEQ multiplex PCR. The DNA gave D and trimming, while V, J and clone size come from that table. The sample has about 57,000 clones; 75% to 95% are singletons. Germline V lookup: CDR1 LNHNV, CDR2 YYDKDF (reference sequence). The CDR3 covers 15 residues. Trimming shortened V by 4 bases and J by 9 bases, and 16 bases separated the two germline ends. The sequencing sample was made of peripheral blood. The chain links TRBV15 to TRBJ1-6; D might be TRBD1 (6 bases). This TCR derives from a man between 60 and 70 years old with acute or convalescent COVID-19. The DNA for the CDR3 is TGTGCCACCAGCAATCGACCGGACAGCGTTTCACCCCTCCACTTT. Residues: CATSNRPDSVSPLHF.